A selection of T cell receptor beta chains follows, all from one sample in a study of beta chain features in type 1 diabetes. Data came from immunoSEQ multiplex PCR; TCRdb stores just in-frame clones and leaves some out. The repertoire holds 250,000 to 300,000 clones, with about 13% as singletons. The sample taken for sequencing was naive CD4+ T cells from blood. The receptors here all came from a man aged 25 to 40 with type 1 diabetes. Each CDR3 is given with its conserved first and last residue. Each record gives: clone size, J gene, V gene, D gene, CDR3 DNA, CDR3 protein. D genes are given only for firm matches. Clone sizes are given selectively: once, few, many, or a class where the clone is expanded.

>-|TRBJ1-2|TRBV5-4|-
TGTGCCAGCAGTAAACCAGGGGTGGATGGCTACACCTTC
CASSKPGVDGYTF
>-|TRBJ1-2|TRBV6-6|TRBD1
TGTGCCAGCAGCCTCGACAGGGTCCATGGCTACACCTTC
CASSLDRVHGYTF
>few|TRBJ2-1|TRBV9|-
TGTGCCAGCAGCGTAAGGCTACTAGCTGGCGAGCAGTTCTTC
CASSVRLLAGEQFF
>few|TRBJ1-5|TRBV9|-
TGTGCCAGCAGCGTGGCAGCGGATCCCAATCAGCCCCAGCATTTT
CASSVAADPNQPQHF
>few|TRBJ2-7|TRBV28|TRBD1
TGTGCCAGCAGCCCGGGACAGTCCTACGAGCAGTACTTC
CASSPGQSYEQYF
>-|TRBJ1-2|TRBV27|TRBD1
TGTGCCAGCAGGACACTGCTGGGGACAGGGCTCAATGGCTACACCTTC
CASRTLLGTGLNGYTF
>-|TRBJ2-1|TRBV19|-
TGTGCCAGCGGGAGCAACTACAATGAGCAGTTCTTC
CASGSNYNEQFF
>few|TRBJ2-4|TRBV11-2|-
TGTGCCAGCAGCTTAGAGCGGGTACGGGCCAAAAACATTCAGTACTTC
CASSLERVRAKNIQYF
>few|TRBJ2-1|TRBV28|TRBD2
TGTGCCAGCAGTCCAAGTGGGACTAGCCTTTACAATGAGCAGTTCTTC
CASSPSGTSLYNEQFF
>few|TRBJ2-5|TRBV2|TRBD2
TGTGCCAGCAGTCGTGCTAGCGGGGCTCAAGAGACCCAGTACTTC
CASSRASGAQETQYF
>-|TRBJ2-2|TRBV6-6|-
TGTGCCAGCAGTTACCAGAAAGAAAACACCGGGGAGCTGTTTTTT
CASSYQKENTGELFF
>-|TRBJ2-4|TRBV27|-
TGTGCCAGCAGTTTAAACGAGAGGGCCAAAAACATTCAGTACTTC
CASSLNERAKNIQYF
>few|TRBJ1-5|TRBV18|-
TGTGCCAGCTCACCTGACTTGAATCAGCCCCAGCATTTT
CASSPDLNQPQHF
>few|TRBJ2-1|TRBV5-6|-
TGTGCCAGCACCAAACGGAGCTCCTACAATGAGCAGTTCTTC
CASTKRSSYNEQFF
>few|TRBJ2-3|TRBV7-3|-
TGTGCCAGCAGCTTAACGAGGGTAAACACAGATACGCAGTATTTT
CASSLTRVNTDTQYF
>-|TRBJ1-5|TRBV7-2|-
TGTGCCAGCAGCTTAGGTGCAGGGATGGTACAGCCCCAGCATTTT
CASSLGAGMVQPQHF
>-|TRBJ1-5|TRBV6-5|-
TGTGCCAGCAGTTTCCGAGATCAGCCCCAGCATTTT
CASSFRDQPQHF
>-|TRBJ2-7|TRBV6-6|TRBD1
TGTGCCAGCAGTTTGGACAGGTCTGGGGAGCAGTACTTC
CASSLDRSGEQYF
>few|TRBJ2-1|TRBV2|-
TGTGCCAGCAGTGAAGTTTTCTTGGGCGATGAGCAGTTCTTC
CASSEVFLGDEQFF
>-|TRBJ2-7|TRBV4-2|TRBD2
TGTGCCAGCAGCCAGATCGATTGGAACGGGAGGCCCGAGCAGTACTTC
CASSQIDWNGRPEQYF
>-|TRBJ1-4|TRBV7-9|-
TGTGCCAGCAGCTTCTCCCAGGGGAATGGTGAAAAACTGTTTTTT
CASSFSQGNGEKLFF
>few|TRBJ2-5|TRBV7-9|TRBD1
TGTGCCAGCAGCCCTCCTACAGGGGGCGCGGGGACCCAGTACTTC
CASSPPTGGAGTQYF
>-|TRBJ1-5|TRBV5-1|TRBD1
TGCGCCAGCAGCCCTACAGGGGACAATCAGCCCCAGCATTTT
CASSPTGDNQPQHF
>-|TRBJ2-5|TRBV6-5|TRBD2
TGTGCCAGCAGTTACCTGGGACTACCAAGGGAGACCCAGTACTTC
CASSYLGLPRETQYF
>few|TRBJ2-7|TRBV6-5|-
TGTGCCACGTTGAACAGGGATACCTACGAGCAGTACTTC
CATLNRDTYEQYF
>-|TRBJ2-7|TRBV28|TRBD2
TGTGCCAGCAGTCGCGGGGGCTCCTACGAGCAGTACTTC
CASSRGGSYEQYF
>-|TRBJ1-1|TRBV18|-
TGTGCCAGCTCACCGCAACCTACTTCGAACACTGAAGCTTTCTTT
CASSPQPTSNTEAFF
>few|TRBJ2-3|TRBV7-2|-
TGTGCCAGCAGCTTAGGGCGCACAGATACGCAGTATTTT
CASSLGRTDTQYF
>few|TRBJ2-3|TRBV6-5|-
TGTGCCAGCAGTTACTCGCGGATCCCAGATACGCAGTATTTT
CASSYSRIPDTQYF
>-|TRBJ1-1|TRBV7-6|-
TGTGCCAGCAGCTTGCTGGGGGGGAACACTGAAGCTTTCTTT
CASSLLGGNTEAFF
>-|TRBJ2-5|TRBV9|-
TGTGCCAGCAGCGTAGCTGACAGGTTCCAAGAGACCCAGTACTTC
CASSVADRFQETQYF
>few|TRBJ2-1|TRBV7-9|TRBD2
TGTGCCAGCAGCTTCGGACTAGAGGAGGAGCAGTTCTTC
CASSFGLEEEQFF
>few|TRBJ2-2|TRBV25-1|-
TGTGCCAGCAGTGAAGCGGGGAAGGGCGTCCAGGGCACCGGGGAGCTGTTTTTT
CASSEAGKGVQGTGELFF
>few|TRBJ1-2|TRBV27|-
TGTGCCAGCAGCCCCGACAGAAACTATGGCTACACCTTC
CASSPDRNYGYTF
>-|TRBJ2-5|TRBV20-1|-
TGCAGTGCTCTACAGGAGACCCAGTACTTC
CSALQETQYF
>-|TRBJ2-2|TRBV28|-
TGTGCCAGCAGCGTAAACACCGGGGAGCTGTTTTTT
CASSVNTGELFF
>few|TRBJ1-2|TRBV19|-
TGTGCCAGTAGCCCCGCGTCGGCGGACTATGGCTACACCTTC
CASSPASADYGYTF
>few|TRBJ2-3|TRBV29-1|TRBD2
TGCAGCGCCCGAGGGGTAGCGGGGAACACAGATACGCAGTATTTT
CSARGVAGNTDTQYF
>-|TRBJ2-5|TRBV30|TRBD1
TGTGCCTGGAGTGTCGGACAGGCACTGGCCCAGTACTTC
CAWSVGQALAQYF
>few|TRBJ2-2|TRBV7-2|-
TGTGCCAGCAGCTCCCTCTTTGACACCGGGGAGCTGTTTTTT
CASSSLFDTGELFF
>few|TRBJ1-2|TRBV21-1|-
TGTGCCAGCATCGGACTTCTCTATGGCTACACCTTC
CASIGLLYGYTF
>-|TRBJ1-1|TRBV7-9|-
TGTGCCAGCTCCACGGGCTGGAGGGATACTGAAGCTTTCTTT
CASSTGWRDTEAFF
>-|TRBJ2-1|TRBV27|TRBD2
TGTGCCAGCACCCTCTATCGGGCTAGCGGGACTATAAGCCACAATGAGCAGTTCTTC
CASTLYRASGTISHNEQFF
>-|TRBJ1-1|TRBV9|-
TGTGCCAGCAGCCCTCAACAGGGAATGAACACTGAAGCTTTCTTT
CASSPQQGMNTEAFF
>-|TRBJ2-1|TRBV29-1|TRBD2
TGCAGCGCCCAGTTTAGCGGGGCGGGAAATGAGCAGTTCTTC
CSAQFSGAGNEQFF
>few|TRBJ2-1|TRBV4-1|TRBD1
TGCGCCAGCAGCCAAGATAGCAGGACAGGGGGTTATGATGAGCAGTTCTTC
CASSQDSRTGGYDEQFF
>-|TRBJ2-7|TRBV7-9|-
TGTGCCAGCAGCAGGAGGGACGGGAGTTCGGGCGAGCAGTACTTC
CASSRRDGSSGEQYF
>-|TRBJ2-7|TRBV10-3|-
TGTGCCATCAGTGACCTCCAGGTGGGCTACGAGCAGTACTTC
CAISDLQVGYEQYF
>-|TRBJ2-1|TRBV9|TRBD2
TGTGCCAGCAGCGAGTCCGGCGGGAGTTACAATGAGCAGTTCTTC
CASSESGGSYNEQFF
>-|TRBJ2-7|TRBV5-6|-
TGTGCCAGCAGCTTGGGACACTCCTACGAGCAGTACTTC
CASSLGHSYEQYF